This TCR beta chain was captured in a study of early stage breast cancer tumors. Study information: Most invasive tumors, about 70% of the 16, were ER+/PR+/HER2-.

As regards this clone: Its antigen is still unknown.

Study-wide findings and caveats: In about 90% of the 16 patients, blood comparison separated tumor from normal breast. Compared with adjacent normal breast, tumors showed 2 to 2.5-fold denser, more clonal T cells.

Measured with immunoSEQ multiplex PCR; TCRdb has only the in-frame clones, and not every one. The sample lists about 51,000 clones, around 80% occurring once. Per the germline V gene, CDR1 is SGHTA and CDR2 is FQGNSA. The CDR3 length is 16 residues. The V segment lost 4 bases and the J segment 10 bases; nucleotides outside the gene matches: 15. This TCR came from a person in their 40s with breast cancer. The V call is TRBV7-2, the J call TRBJ2-1, with TRBD2 matching over 8 bases. The specimen was blood. The CDR3 DNA follows: TGTGCCAGCAGCTCGGGGGGGAGTGGGCCTTACATCGAGCAGTTCTTC. This encodes CASSSGGSGPYIEQFF.